The 18 T cell receptor beta chains below come from one sample, sequenced in a study of blood T cells in healthy people across ages. A second PCR, run for about 6 to 12 cycles, used a sample-barcoded 5' primer plus a J-beta primer mix. TCRdb analysed the 5' RACE reads with MiXCR anew, one entry per CDR3 protein. The table has hundreds of thousands of distinct CDR3 sequences, around two fifths seen once. The sequencing input was blood. The receptors stem from a man between 60 and 70 years old in good health.

The chain is built from TRBV27 and TRBJ2-7; 7 nucleotides match TRBD2. Germline values: CDR1 MNHEY, CDR2 SMNVEV (reference sequence). This CDR3 contains 16 residues. Losses at the gene ends were 5 bases for V and 7 bases for J; bases not matched to a gene: 17. The CDR3 loop reads CASSPSAGTTPREQYF. CDR3 in DNA: TGTGCCAGCAGTCCGTCTGCCGGGACTACCCCTCGAGAGCAGTACTTC.

In the case of this clonotype: A much larger clone lies a single base off, so this may be a read error. No conserved phenylalanine or tryptophan ends this CDR3, so it is likely a read error. This rearrangement joins TRBV20-1 to TRBJ2-7, with TRBD1 identical over 8 bases. Germline V gives CDR1 DFQATT, CDR2 SNEGSKA (reference sequence). This CDR3 has 13 residues. With 4 bases clipped from V and 5 bases from J, the junction kept 7 bases outside the gene matches. The CDR3 sequence is CSAKGDRRDEQYS. The DNA for the CDR3 is TGCAGTGCTAAGGGGGACAGGAGGGACGAGCAGTACTCC.

The genes are TRBV20-1 and TRBJ1-2; D might be TRBD1 (5 bases). Germline V gene lookup returns CDR1 DFQATT and CDR2 SNEGSKA (reference sequence). The CDR3 sequence is 13 residues long. CDR3 loop: CRGEGAGHYGYTF. The CDR3 DNA follows: TGCAGGGGAGAAGGGGCAGGGCACTATGGCTACACCTTC.

This clonotype showed up just a few times. The chain uses TRBV7-9 and TRBJ2-7, with D possibly TRBD1 on 6 matching bases. The CDR3 is 13 residues long. Germline V gene sequence: CDR1 SEHNR, CDR2 FQNEAQ (reference sequence). V was cut by 2 bases and J by 3 bases, with 8 bases left in between. The CDR3 nucleotides read TGTGCCAGCAGCTTAAGGGACAACTACGAGCAGTACTTC. This encodes CASSLRDNYEQYF.

The chain combines TRBV19 with TRBJ2-3, with TRBD1 matching 7 bases. Per germline, CDR1 LNHDA and CDR2 SQIVND (reference sequence). This CDR3 has 16 residues. Losses at the gene ends were 6 bases for V and 1 base for J; bases not matched to a gene: 10. CDR3 in amino acids: CASRRTGAPRTDTQYF. CDR3 in DNA: TGTGCCAGTAGGCGAACAGGGGCACCCCGCACAGATACGCAGTATTTT.

This clonotype has more than one count but fewer than ten. The chain recombines TRBV20-1 with TRBJ2-7, with TRBD1 identical over 10 bases. This CDR3 comprises 23 residues. The germline gives CDR1 DFQATT, CDR2 SNEGSKA (reference sequence). Unmatched junction bases numbered 30, after V lost 1 base and J lost 3 bases. In DNA, the CDR3 is TGCAGTGCTAGAGCATTAATCTTAGAGGGGACAGGGGACGAAGCTCCACACCACTACGAGCAGTACTTC. Translated, it gives CSARALILEGTGDEAPHHYEQYF.

The chain recombines TRBV20-1 with TRBJ2-6; TRBD1 is a possible D gene (6 bases). Trimming cost V 0 bases and J 2 bases, with 17 bases left between them. This CDR3 is built from 18 residues. Germline-derived CDR1 and CDR2 are DFQATT and SNEGSKA (reference sequence). The CDR3 DNA reads TGCAGTGCTAGAGATCCGAGAACAGGGAGAACTGGGGCCAACGTCCTGACTTTC. Protein: CSARDPRTGRTGANVLTF.

The chain carries TRBV27 and TRBJ2-2; 7 nucleotides agree with TRBD1. The CDR3 has 16 amino acids. Trimming removed 5 bases from V and 2 bases from J; junction bases left unmatched: 8. Germline V CDR1 and CDR2: MNHEY, SMNVEV (reference sequence). The CDR3 spells CASSLRQGSNTGELFF. CDR3 bases: TGTGCCAGCAGTCTCCGACAGGGTTCAAACACCGGGGAGCTGTTTTTT.

The V and J genes are TRBV25-1 and TRBJ1-2; D perhaps matches TRBD1 (5 bases). This CDR3 region has 17 residues. Germline CDR1 is MGHDK and CDR2 is SYGVNS. V was shortened by 5 bases and J by 3 bases, with 22 bases between the two germline ends. The CDR3 nucleotides are TGTGCCAGCAGTCCCATTGGGGAGGGGCACATCGACTATGGCTACACCTTC. Residues: CASSPIGEGHIDYGYTF.

This clonotype was seen more than once but under ten times. V gene TRBV6-5 combines with J gene TRBJ1-1; D is ambiguous. Germline-derived CDR1 and CDR2 are MNHEY and SVGAGI. With 5 bases removed from V and 1 base from J, the gap between germline ends came to 14 bases. CDR3 size: 15 residues. The CDR3 bases are TGTGCCAGCAGTCTCAACATGAACAGGAACACTGAAGCTTTCTTT. Protein sequence: CASSLNMNRNTEAFF.

This chain links TRBV6-2 or TRBV6-3 with TRBJ2-1, with 12 bases that match TRBD2. The V gene's germline CDR1 is MNHEY and CDR2 SVGEGT. CDR3 size: 18 residues. After removal of 6 bases from V and 15 bases from J, the junction contained 24 bases not matched to a gene. CDR3 sequence: CASSLQPSGGAIGPVGFF. DNA for the CDR3: TGTGCCAGCAGCTTACAGCCTAGCGGGGGGGCCATCGGCCCCGTTGGGTTCTTC.

This chain uses TRBV12-3 or TRBV12-4 with TRBJ1-2, with 7 bases fitting TRBD1. V was pared by 5 bases and J by 2 bases, with 5 bases of the junction left unmatched. The CDR3 length is 14 residues. The CDR3 region has the DNA TGTGCCAGCAGTCACAGACAGGGAAACTATGGCTACACCTTC. Protein product: CASSHRQGNYGYTF.

The chain is built from TRBV7-2 and TRBJ2-3; D ambiguous. The germline gives CDR1 SGHTA, CDR2 FQGNSA. The CDR3 sequence is 14 residues long. V was trimmed by 5 bases and J by 0 bases, leaving 9 bases between them. CDR3: CASSRNPSTDTQYF. The CDR3 nucleotides read TGTGCCAGCAGCCGAAATCCTAGCACAGATACGCAGTATTTT.

This clonotype was recorded only once. V is TRBV12-3 or TRBV12-4 and J is TRBJ2-1; the D is unclear. This CDR3 is built from 13 residues. V was pared by 3 bases and J by 6 bases, with 9 bases between. CDR3 bases: TGTGCCAGCAGTTTTGGAGTCCGCAATGAGCAGTTCTTC. Protein product: CASSFGVRNEQFF.

This clonotype was detected only a few times. The chain employs TRBV12-3 or TRBV12-4 and TRBJ2-1, with TRBD2 matching over 9 bases. This CDR3 has 15 amino acids. J gave up 8 bases and V 3 bases, and 8 bases lay outside the gene matches. CDR3 region: CASSFSGGGGHEQFF. CDR3 DNA: TGTGCCAGCAGTTTCTCGGGCGGGGGGGGGCATGAGCAGTTCTTC.

This clonotype showed up many times. The rearrangement joins TRBV5-6 to TRBJ2-7; no clear D. V was clipped by 0 bases and J by 1 base, with 8 bases between them. This CDR3 region has 14 residues. Per the germline V gene, CDR1 is SGHDT and CDR2 is YYEEEE. CDR3 protein: CASSLGLASYEQYF. DNA of the CDR3: TGTGCCAGCAGCTTGGGTCTTGCTTCCTACGAGCAGTACTTC. Full variable domain (remainder filled in from reference TRBV5-6 and TRBJ2-7): DAGVTQSPTHLIKTRGQQVTLRCSPKSGHDTVSWYQQALGQGPQFIFQYYEEEERQRGNFPDRFSGHQFPNYSSELNVNALLLGDSALYLCASSLGLASYEQYFGPGTRLTVT.

A few counts support this clonotype. The CDR3 sequence: CASSLGHSSYEQYF. In DNA, the CDR3 is TGTGCCAGCAGCCTCGGTCACAGCTCCTACGAGCAGTACTTC. V and J are TRBV6-1 and TRBJ2-7; D unclear. There are 14 residues in the CDR3. Trimming removed 6 bases at V and 0 bases at J, with 12 bases between. Germline CDR1 is MNHNS and CDR2 is SASEGT.

The chain combines TRBV7-3 with TRBJ2-7; perhaps TRBD1 as D (5 bases). This CDR3 has 16 residues. Germline V gene lookup returns CDR1 SGHTA and CDR2 FQGTGA. Trimming pared 1 base from V and 2 bases from J, leaving 15 bases between. The CDR3 nucleotides are TGTGCCAGCAGCTTAATACCCAGGGCACCGACCTACGAGCAGTACTTC. Amino acid sequence: CASSLIPRAPTYEQYF.